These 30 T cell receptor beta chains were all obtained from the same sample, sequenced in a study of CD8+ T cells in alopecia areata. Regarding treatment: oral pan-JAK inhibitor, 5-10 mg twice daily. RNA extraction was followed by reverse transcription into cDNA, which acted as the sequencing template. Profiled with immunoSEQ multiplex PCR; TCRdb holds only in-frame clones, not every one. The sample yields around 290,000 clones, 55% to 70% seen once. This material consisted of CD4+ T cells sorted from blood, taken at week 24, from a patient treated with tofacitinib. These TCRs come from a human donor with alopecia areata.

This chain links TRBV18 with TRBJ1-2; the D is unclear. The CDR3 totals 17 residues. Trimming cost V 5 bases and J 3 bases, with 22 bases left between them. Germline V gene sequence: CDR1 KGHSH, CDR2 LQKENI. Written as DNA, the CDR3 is TGTGCCAGCTCAGCCGTTTTTCGGCAGGAAGATCACTATGGCTACACCTTC. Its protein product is CASSAVFRQEDHYGYTF.

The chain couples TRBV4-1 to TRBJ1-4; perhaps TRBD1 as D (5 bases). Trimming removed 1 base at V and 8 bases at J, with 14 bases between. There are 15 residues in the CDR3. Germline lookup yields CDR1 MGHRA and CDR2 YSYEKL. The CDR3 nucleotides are TGCGCCAGCAGCCAAGCGGGGCGATCCGGGGAAAAACTGTTTTTT. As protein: CASSQAGRSGEKLFF.

CDR3 nucleotide sequence: TGCGCCAGCAGCGCGGGGACAGGGGGCGGAGGCACTGAAGCTTTCTTT. Translated, it gives CASSAGTGGGGTEAFF. J is TRBJ1-1 and V is TRBV5-1; 12 nucleotides line up with TRBD1. This CDR3 contains 16 residues. V gave up 4 bases and J gave up 4 bases; unmatched junction bases: 8. The germline V gene has CDR1 SGHRS and CDR2 YFSETQ.

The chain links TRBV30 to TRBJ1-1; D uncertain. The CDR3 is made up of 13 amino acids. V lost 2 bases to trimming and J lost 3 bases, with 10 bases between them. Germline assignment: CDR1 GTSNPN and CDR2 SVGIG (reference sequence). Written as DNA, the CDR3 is TGTGCCTGGAGTCCGGAGGAGGACACTGAAGCTTTCTTT. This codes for CAWSPEEDTEAFF.

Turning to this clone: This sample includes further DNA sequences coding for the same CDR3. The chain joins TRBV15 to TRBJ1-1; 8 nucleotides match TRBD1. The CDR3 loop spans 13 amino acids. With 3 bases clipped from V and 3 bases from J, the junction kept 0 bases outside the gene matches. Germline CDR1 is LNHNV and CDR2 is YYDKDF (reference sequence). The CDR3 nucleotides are TGTGCCACCAGCAGGGACAGGGACACTGAAGCTTTCTTT. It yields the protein CATSRDRDTEAFF.

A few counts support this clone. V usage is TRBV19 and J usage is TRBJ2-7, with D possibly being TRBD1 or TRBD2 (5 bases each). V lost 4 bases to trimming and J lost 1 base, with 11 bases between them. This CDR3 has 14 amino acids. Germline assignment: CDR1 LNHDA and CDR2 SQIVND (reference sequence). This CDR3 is CASSKGPRSYEQYF. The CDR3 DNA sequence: TGTGCCAGTAGTAAGGGACCTAGGTCCTACGAGCAGTACTTC.

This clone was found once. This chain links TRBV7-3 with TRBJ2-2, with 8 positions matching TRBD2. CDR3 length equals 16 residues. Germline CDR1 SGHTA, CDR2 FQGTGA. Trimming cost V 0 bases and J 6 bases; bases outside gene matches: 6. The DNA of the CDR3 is TGTGCCAGCAGCTTAACGGGACTAGGGAGAGCCGGGGAGCTGTTTTTT. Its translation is CASSLTGLGRAGELFF. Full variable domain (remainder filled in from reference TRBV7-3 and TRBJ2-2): GAGVSQTPSNKVTEKGKYVELRCDPISGHTALYWYRQSLGQGPEFLIYFQGTGAADDSGLPNDRFFAVRPEGSVSTLKIQRTERGDSAVYLCASSLTGLGRAGELFFGEGSRLTVL.

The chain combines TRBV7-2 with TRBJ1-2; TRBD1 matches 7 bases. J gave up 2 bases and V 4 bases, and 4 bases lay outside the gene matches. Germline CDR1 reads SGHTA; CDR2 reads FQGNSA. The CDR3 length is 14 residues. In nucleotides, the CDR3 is TGTGCCAGCAGCTACGGGGGACAGAACTATGGCTACACCTTC. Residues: CASSYGGQNYGYTF.

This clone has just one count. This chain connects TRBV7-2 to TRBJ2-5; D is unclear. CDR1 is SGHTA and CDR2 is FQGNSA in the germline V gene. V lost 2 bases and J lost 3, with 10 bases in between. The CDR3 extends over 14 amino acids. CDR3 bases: TGTGCCAGCAGCTTAACACCGACCAAAGAGACCCAGTACTTC. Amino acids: CASSLTPTKETQYF.

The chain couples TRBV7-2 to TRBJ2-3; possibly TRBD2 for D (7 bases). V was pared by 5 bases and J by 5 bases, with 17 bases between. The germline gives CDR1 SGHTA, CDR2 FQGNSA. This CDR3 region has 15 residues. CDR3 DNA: TGTGCCAGCAGCCCCGAGGGGGGGCCCGTAGATACGCAGTATTTT. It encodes CASSPEGGPVDTQYF.

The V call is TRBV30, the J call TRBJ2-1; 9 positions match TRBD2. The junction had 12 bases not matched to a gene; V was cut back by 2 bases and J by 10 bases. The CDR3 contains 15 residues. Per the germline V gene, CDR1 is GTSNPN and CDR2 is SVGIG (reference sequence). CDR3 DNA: TGTGCCTGGAGTACGCCCAGCGGGGGGCCTCGCGAGCAGTTCTTC. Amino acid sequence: CAWSTPSGGPREQFF.

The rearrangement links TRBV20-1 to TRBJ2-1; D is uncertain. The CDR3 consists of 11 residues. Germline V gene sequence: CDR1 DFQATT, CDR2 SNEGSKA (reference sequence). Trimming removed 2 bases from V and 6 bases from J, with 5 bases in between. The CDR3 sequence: CSARTANEQFF. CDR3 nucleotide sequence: TGCAGTGCTAGAACCGCCAATGAGCAGTTCTTC.

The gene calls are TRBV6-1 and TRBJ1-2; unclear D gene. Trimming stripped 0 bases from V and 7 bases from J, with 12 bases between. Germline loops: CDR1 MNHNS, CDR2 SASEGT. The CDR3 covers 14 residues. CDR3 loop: CASSEAGTRPGYTF. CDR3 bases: TGTGCCAGCAGTGAAGCAGGCACCCGCCCTGGCTACACCTTC.

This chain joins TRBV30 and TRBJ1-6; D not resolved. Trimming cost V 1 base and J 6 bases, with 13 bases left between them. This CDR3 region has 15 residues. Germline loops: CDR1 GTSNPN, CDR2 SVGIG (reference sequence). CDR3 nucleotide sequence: TGTGCCTGGAGTGGTATGCGGACGGCTAATTCACCCCTCCACTTT. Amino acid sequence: CAWSGMRTANSPLHF.

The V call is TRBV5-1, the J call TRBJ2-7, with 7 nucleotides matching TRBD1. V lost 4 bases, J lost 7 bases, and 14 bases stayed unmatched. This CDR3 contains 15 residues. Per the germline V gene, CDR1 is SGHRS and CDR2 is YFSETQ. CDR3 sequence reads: CASSRTGGMPREQYF. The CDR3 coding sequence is TGCGCCAGCAGCCGGACAGGCGGTATGCCTAGGGAGCAGTACTTC.

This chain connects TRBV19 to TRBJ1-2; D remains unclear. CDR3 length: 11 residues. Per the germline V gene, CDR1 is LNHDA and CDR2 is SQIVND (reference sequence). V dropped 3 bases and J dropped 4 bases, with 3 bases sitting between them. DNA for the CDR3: TGTGCCAGTAGTATGGTCTATGGCTACACCTTC. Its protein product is CASSMVYGYTF.

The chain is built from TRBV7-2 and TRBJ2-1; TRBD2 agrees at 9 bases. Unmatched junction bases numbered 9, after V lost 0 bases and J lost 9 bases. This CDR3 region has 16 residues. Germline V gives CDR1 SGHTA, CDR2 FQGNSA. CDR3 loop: CASSLAQAGGSGEQFF. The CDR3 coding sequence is TGTGCCAGCAGCTTAGCGCAGGCGGGGGGGTCGGGTGAGCAGTTCTTC.

CDR3 amino acids: CAWSITGPSGGYTF. Here the CDR3 DNA reads TGTGCCTGGAGTATAACCGGGCCCTCGGGGGGCTACACCTTC. The J gene is TRBJ1-2, the V gene TRBV30; D gene uncertain. This CDR3 is 14 amino acids long. V dropped 2 bases and J dropped 8 bases, with 18 bases sitting between them. Germline-derived CDR1 and CDR2 are GTSNPN and SVGIG (reference sequence).

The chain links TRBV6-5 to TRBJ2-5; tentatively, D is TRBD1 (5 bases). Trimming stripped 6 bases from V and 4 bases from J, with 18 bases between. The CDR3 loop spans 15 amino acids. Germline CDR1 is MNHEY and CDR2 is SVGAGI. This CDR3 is CASSRGRVSGETQYF. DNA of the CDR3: TGTGCCAGCAGCCGAGGCAGGGTATCTGGAGAGACCCAGTACTTC.

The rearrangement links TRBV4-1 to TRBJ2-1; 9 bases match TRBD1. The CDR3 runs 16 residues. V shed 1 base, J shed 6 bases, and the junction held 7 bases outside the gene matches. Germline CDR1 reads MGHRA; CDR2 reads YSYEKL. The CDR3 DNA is TGCGCCAGCAGCCAAGGGGTACAGGGGGCGGGCAATGAGCAGTTCTTC. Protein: CASSQGVQGAGNEQFF.

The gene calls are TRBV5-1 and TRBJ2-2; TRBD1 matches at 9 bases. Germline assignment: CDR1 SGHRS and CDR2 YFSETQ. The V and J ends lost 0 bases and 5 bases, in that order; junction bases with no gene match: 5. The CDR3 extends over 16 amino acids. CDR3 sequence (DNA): TGCGCCAGCAGCTTGGAAGGGACAGGGTCGACCGGGGAGCTGTTTTTT. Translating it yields CASSLEGTGSTGELFF.

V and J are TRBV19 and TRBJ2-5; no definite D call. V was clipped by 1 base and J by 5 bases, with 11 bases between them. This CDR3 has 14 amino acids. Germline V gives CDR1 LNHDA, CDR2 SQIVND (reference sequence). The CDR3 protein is CASSIGVALETQYF. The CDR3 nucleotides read TGTGCCAGTAGTATAGGGGTGGCGTTGGAGACCCAGTACTTC. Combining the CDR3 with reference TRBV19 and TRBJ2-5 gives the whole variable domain DGGITQSPKYLFRKEGQNVTLSCEQNLNHDAMYWYRQDPGQGLRLIYYSQIVNDFQKGDIAEGYSVSREKKESFPLTVTSAQKNPTAFYLCASSIGVALETQYFGPGTRLLVL.

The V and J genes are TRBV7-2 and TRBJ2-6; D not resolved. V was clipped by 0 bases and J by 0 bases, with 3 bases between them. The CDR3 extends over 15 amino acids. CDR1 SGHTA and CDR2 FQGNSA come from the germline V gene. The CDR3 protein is CASSLATSGANVLTF. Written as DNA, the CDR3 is TGTGCCAGCAGCTTAGCCACCTCTGGGGCCAACGTCCTGACTTTC.

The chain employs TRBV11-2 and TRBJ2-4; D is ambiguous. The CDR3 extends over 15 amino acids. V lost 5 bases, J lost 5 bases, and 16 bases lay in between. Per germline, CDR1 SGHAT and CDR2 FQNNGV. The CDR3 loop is CASSESVRIENIQYF. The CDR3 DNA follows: TGTGCCAGCAGCGAGTCCGTTCGGATTGAAAACATTCAGTACTTC.

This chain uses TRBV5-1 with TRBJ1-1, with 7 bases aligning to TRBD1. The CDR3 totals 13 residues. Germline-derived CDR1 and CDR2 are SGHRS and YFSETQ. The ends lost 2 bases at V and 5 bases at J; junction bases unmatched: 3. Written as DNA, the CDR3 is TGCGCCAGCAGCTTTAACAGGGGAACTGAAGCTTTCTTT. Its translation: CASSFNRGTEAFF.

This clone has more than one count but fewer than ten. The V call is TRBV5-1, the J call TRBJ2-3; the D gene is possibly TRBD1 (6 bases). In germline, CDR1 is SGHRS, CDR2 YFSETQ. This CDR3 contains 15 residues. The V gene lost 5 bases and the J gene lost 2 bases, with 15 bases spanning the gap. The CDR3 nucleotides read TGCGCCAGCAGATCACGGACAGCCGACACAGATACGCAGTATTTT. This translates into CASRSRTADTDTQYF. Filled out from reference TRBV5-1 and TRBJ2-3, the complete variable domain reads KAGVTQTPRYLIKTRGQQVTLSCSPISGHRSVSWYQQTPGQGLQFLFEYFSETQRNKGNFPGRFSGRQFSNSRSEMNVSTLELGDSALYLCASRSRTADTDTQYFGPGTRLTVL.

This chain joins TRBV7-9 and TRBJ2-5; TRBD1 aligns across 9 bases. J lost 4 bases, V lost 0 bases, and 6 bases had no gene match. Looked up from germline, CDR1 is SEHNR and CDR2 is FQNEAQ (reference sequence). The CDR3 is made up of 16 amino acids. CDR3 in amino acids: CASSLAGGQGSETQYF. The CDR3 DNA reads TGTGCCAGCAGCTTAGCGGGCGGACAGGGGTCAGAGACCCAGTACTTC.

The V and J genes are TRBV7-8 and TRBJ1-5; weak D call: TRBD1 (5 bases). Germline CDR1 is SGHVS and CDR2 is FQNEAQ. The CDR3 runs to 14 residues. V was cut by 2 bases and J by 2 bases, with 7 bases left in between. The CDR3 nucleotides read TGTGCCAGCAGCTTAACAGGCGGCAATCAGCCCCAGCATTTT. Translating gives CASSLTGGNQPQHF. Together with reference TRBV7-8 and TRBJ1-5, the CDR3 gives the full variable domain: GAGVSQSPRYKVAKRGQDVALRCDPISGHVSLFWYQQALGQGPEFLTYFQNEAQLDKSGLPSDRFFAERPEGSVSTLKIQRTQQEDSAVYLCASSLTGGNQPQHFGDGTRLSIL.

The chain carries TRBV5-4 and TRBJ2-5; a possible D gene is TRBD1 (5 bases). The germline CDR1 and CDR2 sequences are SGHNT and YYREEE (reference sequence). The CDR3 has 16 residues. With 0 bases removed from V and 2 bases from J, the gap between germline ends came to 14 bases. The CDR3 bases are TGTGCCAGCAGCTTGGAGGGGTCTAGGGTACAAGAGACCCAGTACTTC. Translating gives CASSLEGSRVQETQYF.

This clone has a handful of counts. CDR3 DNA: TGTGCCAGCAGCGTACCCAGCACAGATACGCAGTATTTT. Translation: CASSVPSTDTQYF. This rearrangement joins TRBV9 to TRBJ2-3; no clear D. The CDR3 is 13 amino acids. With 1 base removed from V and 0 bases from J, the gap between germline ends came to 3 bases. Germline V gene lookup returns CDR1 SGDLS and CDR2 YYNGEE. The complete variable domain, with remaining parts taken from reference TRBV9 and TRBJ2-3, reads DSGVTQTPKHLITATGQRVTLRCSPRSGDLSVYWYQQSLDQGLQFLIQYYNGEERAKGNILERFSAQQFPDLHSELNLSSLELGDSALYFCASSVPSTDTQYFGPGTRLTVL.